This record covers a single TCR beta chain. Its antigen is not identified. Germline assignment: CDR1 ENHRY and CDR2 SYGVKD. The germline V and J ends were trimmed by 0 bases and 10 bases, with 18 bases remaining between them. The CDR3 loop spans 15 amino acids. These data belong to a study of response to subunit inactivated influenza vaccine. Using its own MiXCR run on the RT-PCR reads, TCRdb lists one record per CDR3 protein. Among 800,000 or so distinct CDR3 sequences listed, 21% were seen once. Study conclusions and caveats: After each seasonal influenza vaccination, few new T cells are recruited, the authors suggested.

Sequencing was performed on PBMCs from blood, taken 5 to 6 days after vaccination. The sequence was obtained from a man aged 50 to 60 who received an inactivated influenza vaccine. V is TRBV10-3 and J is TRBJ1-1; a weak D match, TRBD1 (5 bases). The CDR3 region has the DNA TGTGCCATCAGTGAGTCGTCAAAAGGGGAAGGTAGAGCTTTCTTT. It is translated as CAISESSKGEGRAFF.